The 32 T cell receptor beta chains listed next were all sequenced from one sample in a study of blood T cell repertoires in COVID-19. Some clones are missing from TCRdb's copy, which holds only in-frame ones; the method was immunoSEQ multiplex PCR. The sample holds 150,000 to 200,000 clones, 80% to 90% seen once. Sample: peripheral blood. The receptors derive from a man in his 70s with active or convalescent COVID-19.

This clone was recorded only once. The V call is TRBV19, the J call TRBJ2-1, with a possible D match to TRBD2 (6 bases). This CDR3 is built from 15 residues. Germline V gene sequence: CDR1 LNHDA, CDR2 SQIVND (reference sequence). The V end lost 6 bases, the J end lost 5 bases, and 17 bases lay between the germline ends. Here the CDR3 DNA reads TGTGCCAGTAGACACCTAGGACTAAAAAACAATGAGCAGTTCTTC. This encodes CASRHLGLKNNEQFF.

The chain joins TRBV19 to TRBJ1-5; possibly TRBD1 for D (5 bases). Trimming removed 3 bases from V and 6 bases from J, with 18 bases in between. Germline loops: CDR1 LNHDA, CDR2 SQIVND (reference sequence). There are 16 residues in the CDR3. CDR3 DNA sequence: TGTGCCAGTAGTATTTTCGGGCAGGGTCTCGGTCAGCCCCAGCATTTT. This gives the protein CASSIFGQGLGQPQHF.

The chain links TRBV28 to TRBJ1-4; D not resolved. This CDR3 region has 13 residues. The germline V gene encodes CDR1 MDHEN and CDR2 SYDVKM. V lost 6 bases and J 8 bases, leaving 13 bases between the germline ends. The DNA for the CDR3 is TGTGCCAGCAGCCTCGTGAGTCGAGAAAAACTGTTTTTT. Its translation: CASSLVSREKLFF.

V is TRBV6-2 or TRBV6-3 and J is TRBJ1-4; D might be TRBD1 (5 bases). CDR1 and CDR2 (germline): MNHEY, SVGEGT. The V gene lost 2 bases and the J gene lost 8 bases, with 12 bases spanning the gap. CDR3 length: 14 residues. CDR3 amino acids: CASSYVRAWEKLFF. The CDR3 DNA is TGTGCCAGCAGTTACGTCAGGGCCTGGGAAAAACTGTTTTTT.

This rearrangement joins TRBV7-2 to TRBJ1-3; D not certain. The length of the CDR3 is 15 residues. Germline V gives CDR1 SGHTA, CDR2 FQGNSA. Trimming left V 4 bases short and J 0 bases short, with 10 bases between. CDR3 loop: CASSSRTGSGNTIYF. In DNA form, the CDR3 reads TGTGCCAGCAGCTCAAGGACTGGCTCTGGAAACACCATATATTTT.

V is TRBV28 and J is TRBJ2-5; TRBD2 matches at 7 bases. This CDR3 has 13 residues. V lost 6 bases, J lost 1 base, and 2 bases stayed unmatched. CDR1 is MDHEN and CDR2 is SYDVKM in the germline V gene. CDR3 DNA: TGTGCCAGCAGCGGGAGGCCCCAAGAGACCCAGTACTTC. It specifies CASSGRPQETQYF.

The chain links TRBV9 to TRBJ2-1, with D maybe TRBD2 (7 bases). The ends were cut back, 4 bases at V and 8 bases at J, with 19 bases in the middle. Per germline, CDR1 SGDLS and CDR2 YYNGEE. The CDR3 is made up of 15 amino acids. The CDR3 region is CASSLGGLRNDEQFF. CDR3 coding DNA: TGTGCCAGCAGCCTGGGGGGGCTTAGGAATGATGAGCAGTTCTTC.

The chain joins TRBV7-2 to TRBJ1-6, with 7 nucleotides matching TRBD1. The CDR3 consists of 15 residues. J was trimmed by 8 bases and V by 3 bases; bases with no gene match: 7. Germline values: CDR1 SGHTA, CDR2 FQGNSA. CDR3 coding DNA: TGTGCCAGCAGCTTCCCGGGAACAGGGGATTCACCCCTCCACTTT. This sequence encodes CASSFPGTGDSPLHF.

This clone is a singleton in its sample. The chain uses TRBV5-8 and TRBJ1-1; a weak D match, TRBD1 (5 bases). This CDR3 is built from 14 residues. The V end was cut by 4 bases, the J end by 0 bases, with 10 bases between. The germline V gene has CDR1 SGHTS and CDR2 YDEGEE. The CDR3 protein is CASSPTVMNTEAFF. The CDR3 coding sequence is TGTGCCAGCAGCCCGACAGTCATGAACACTGAAGCTTTCTTT.

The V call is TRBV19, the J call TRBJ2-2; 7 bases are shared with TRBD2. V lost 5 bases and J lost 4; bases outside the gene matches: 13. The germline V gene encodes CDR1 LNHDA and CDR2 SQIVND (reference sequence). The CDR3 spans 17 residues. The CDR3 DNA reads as TGTGCCAGTAGTGCCGGGCTAGCGGCCAAGTCCACCGGGGAGCTGTTTTTT. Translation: CASSAGLAAKSTGELFF.

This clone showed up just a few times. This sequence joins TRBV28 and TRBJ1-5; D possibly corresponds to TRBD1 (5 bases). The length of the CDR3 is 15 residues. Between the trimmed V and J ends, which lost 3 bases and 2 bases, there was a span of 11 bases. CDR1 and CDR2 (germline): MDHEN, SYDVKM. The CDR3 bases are TGTGCCAGCAGTTTTCAGGGTCTGGGCAATCAGCCCCAGCATTTT. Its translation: CASSFQGLGNQPQHF.

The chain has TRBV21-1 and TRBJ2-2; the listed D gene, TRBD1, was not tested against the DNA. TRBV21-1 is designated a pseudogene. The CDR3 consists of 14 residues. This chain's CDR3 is CASSKLGGGGELFF. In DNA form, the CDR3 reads TGTGCCAGCAGCAAGCTAGGGGGTGGCGGGGAGCTGTTTTTT.

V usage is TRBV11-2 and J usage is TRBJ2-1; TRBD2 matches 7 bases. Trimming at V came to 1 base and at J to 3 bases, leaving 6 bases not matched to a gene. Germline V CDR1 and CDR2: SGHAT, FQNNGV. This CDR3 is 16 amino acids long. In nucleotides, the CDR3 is TGTGCCAGCAGCTTAGGGGCGGGAGAAATCTACAATGAGCAGTTCTTC. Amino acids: CASSLGAGEIYNEQFF.

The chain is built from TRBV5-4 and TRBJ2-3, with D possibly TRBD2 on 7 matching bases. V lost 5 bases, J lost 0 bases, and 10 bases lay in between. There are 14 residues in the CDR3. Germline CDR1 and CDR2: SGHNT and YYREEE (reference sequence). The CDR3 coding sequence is TGTGCCAGCAGGAGGGGGGGAAGCACAGATACGCAGTATTTT. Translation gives CASRRGGSTDTQYF.

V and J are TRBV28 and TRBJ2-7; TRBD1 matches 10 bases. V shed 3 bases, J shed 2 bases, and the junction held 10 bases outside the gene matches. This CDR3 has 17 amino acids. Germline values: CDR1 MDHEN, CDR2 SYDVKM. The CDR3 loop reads CASSFLTTGGLTYEQYF. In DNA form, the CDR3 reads TGTGCCAGCAGTTTCTTAACGACAGGGGGCTTGACCTACGAGCAGTACTTC.

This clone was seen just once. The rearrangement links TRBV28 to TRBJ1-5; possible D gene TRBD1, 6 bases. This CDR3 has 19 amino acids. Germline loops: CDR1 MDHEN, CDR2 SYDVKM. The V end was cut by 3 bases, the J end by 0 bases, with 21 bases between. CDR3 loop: CASSFSRYRATFSNQPQHF. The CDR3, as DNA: TGTGCCAGCAGTTTCTCCAGGTACAGGGCTACTTTTAGCAATCAGCCCCAGCATTTT.

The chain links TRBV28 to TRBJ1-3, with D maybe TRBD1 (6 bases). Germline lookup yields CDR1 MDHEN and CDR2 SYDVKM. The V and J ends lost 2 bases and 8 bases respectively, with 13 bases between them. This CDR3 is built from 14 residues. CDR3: CASSLTGGAYTIYF. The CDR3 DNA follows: TGTGCCAGCAGTTTAACGGGGGGCGCATACACCATATATTTT.

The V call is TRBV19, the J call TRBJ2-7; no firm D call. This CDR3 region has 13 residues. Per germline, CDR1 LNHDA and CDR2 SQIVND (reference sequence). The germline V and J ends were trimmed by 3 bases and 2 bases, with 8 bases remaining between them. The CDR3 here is CASSMSLTYEQYF. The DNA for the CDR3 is TGTGCCAGTAGTATGTCACTTACCTACGAGCAGTACTTC.

CDR3 protein: CASSRGGNTIYF. The CDR3 DNA follows: TGTGCCAGCAGCCGCGGGGGAAACACCATATATTTT. The chain has TRBV7-9 and TRBJ1-3; D remains ambiguous. V lost 5 bases, J lost 4 bases, and 6 bases lay in between. The CDR3 is 12 residues long. The germline V gene encodes CDR1 SEHNR and CDR2 FQNEAQ (reference sequence).

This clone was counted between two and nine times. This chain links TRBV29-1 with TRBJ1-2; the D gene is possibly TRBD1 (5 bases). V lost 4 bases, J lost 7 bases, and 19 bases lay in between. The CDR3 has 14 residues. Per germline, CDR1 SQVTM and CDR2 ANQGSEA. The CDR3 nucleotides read TGCAGCGTTGCAAGGGCGACAGCTTCGGTTGGCTACACCTTC. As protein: CSVARATASVGYTF.

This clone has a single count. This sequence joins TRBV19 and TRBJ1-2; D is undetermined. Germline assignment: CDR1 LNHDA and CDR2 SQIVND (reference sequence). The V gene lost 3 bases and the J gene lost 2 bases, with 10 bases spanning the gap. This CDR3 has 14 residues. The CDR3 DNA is TGTGCCAGTAGTATTGGAGGGCAGAACTATGGCTACACCTTC. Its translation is CASSIGGQNYGYTF.

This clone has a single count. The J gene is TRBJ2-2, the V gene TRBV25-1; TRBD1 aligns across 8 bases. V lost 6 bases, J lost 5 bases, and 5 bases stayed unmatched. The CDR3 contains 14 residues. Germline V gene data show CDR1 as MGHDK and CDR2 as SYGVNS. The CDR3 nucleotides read TGTGCCAGCAGACCGGGACAGGCTACCGGGGAGCTGTTTTTT. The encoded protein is CASRPGQATGELFF.

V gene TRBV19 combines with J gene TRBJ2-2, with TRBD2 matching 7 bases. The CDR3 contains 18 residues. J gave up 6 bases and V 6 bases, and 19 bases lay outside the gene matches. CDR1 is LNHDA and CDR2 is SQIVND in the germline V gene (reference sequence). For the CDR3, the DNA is TGTGCCAGTAGCCATGGACTAGGGCCTTCTTCTAGGGCCGGGGAGCTGTTTTTT. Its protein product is CASSHGLGPSSRAGELFF.

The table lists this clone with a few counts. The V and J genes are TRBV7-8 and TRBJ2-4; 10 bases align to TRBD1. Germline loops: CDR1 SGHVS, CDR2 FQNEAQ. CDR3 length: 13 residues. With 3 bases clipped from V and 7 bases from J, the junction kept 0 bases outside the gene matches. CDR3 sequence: CASSLGQGNIQYF. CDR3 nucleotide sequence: TGTGCCAGCAGCTTGGGACAGGGGAACATTCAGTACTTC.

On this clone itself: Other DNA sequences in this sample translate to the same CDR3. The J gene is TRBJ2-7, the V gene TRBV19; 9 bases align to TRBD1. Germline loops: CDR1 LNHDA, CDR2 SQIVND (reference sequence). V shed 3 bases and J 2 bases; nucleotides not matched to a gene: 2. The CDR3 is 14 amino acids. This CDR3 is CASSIGTGTYEQYF. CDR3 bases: TGTGCCAGTAGTATCGGGACAGGGACCTACGAGCAGTACTTC.

The CDR3 DNA follows: TGTGCCAGCAGTTACAATGTGCAGGGGGCGGGCCAGTACTTC. It encodes CASSYNVQGAGQYF. The chain joins TRBV6-2 or TRBV6-3 to TRBJ2-5, with TRBD1 identical over 8 bases. V trimming: 2 bases; J trimming: 10 bases; junction bases outside the gene matches: 9. From germline, CDR1 is MNHEY and CDR2 SVGEGT. This CDR3 is 14 amino acids long.

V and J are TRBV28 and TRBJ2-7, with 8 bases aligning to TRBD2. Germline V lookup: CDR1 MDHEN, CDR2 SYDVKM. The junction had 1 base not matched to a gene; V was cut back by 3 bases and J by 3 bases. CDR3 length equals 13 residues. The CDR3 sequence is CASSLSGGYEQYF. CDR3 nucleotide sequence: TGTGCCAGCAGTTTGAGCGGGGGCTACGAGCAGTACTTC.

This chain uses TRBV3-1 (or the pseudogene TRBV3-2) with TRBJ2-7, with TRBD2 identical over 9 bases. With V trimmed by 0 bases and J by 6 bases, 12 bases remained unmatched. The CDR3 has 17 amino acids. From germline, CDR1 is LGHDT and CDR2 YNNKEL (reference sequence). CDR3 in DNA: TGTGCCAGCAGCCAAGATAGTGGTGCGGGGGGGCGCCGCGAGCAGTACTTC. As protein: CASSQDSGAGGRREQYF.

The CDR3 is CASFQTGGFCHYGYTF. In nucleotides, the CDR3 is TGTGCCAGCTTCCAGACTGGAGGTTTTTGTCACTATGGCTACACCTTC. The chain recombines TRBV3-1 (or the pseudogene TRBV3-2) with TRBJ1-2; D is unresolved. The CDR3 runs to 16 residues. Trimming pared 8 bases from V and 3 bases from J, leaving 22 bases between. CDR1 is LGHDT and CDR2 is YNNKEL in the germline V gene (reference sequence).

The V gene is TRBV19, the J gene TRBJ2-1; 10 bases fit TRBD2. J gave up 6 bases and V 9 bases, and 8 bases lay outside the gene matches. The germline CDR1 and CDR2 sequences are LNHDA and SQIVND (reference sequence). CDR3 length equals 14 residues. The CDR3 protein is CASAGTSVFNEQFF. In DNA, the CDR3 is TGTGCCAGCGCCGGGACTAGCGTATTCAATGAGCAGTTCTTC.

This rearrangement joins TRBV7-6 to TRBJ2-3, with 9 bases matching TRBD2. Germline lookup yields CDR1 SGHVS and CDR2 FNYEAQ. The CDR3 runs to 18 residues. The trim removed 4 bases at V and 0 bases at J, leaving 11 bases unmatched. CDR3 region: CASSSVRASGKSTDTQYF. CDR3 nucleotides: TGTGCCAGCAGCTCGGTGAGGGCTAGCGGGAAGAGCACAGATACGCAGTATTTT.

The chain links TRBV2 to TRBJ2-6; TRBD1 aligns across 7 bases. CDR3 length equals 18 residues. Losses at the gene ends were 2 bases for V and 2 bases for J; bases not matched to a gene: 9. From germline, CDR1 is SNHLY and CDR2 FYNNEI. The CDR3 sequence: CASSERQGIRAGANVLTF. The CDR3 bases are TGTGCCAGCAGTGAAAGACAGGGTATTAGGGCTGGGGCCAACGTCCTGACTTTC.